This paragraph covers one T cell receptor (beta chain) sequence. RNA was extracted from bulk tissue without any cell sorting. V was cut by 0 bases and J by 8 bases, with 11 bases left in between. Germline CDR1 reads SGHAT; CDR2 reads FQNNGV. The CDR3 runs to 14 residues. The data belong to a study of tumor and adjacent non-tumor tissue in lung cancer. A modified ARM-PCR protocol with three rounds of nested PCR amplified TCRbeta. TCRdb re-called the multiplex PCR reads through MiXCR, storing one row per CDR3 protein. The sample has roughly 140,000 distinct CDR3 sequences; around 61% are singletons. The chain joins TRBV11-2 to TRBJ2-1; D gene uncertain. The sequence came from a man in his 60s with small cell lung cancer. Sequencing was carried out using lung tumor tissue. CDR3 coding DNA: TGTGCCAGCAGCTTAGAATCAGGAAGGGATGAGCAGTTCTTC. It specifies CASSLESGRDEQFF.